Here is one T cell receptor beta chain with its context. These data come from a study of blood T cell repertoires in COVID-19. The CDR3 has 14 residues. J gave up 7 bases and V 5 bases, and 11 bases lay outside the gene matches. Per the germline V gene, CDR1 is SQVTM and CDR2 is ANQGSEA. Assay: immunoSEQ multiplex PCR; the TCRdb copy retains only in-frame clones and omits some. The repertoire includes over 150,000 clones, 86% of them detected once, and about a fifth sits in the top ten. The clonotype was recovered from a man in his 70s with active or convalescent COVID-19. The chain carries TRBV29-1 and TRBJ2-7; 10 nucleotides agree with TRBD2. Sequenced input: peripheral blood. The CDR3 sequence is CSVPGLAQGGEQYF. As DNA, the CDR3 is TGCAGCGTTCCGGGACTAGCGCAAGGGGGAGAGCAGTACTTC.